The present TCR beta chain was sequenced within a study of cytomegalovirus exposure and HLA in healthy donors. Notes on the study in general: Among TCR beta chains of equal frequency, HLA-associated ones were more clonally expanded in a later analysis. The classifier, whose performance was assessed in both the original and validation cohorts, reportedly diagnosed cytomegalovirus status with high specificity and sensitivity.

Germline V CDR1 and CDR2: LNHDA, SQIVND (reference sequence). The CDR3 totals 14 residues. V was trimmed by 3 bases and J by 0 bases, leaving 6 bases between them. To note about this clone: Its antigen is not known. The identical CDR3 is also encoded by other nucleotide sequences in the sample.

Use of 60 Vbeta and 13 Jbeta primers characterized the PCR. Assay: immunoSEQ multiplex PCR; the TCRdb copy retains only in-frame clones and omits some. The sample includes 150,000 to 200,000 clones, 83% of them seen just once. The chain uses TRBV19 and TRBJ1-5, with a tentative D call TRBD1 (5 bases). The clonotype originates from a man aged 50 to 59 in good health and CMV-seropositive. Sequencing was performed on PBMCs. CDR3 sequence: CASSIRDSNQPQHF. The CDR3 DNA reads TGTGCCAGTAGTATCAGGGATAGCAATCAGCCCCAGCATTTT.